Below are 17 T cell receptor beta chains sequenced from a single sample in a study of T cell clonality in common variable immunodeficiency (dated by TCRdb to the mid-2010s). Overall study outcomes, separate from this receptor: CVID TCRbeta sequences were reported to have fewer deletions and N-nucleotide insertions and to lack highly modified clones with 13 or more V deletions.

These receptors' antigens are unknown. The protocol used for the library was the immunoSEQ multiplex PCR assay. This immuneACCESS table, as held by TCRdb, lists in-frame sequences with V and J called but not all clones. Of the missing ones, under half trace to an unresolved V gene in checked studies; the others have no known cause. This sample is represented by approximately 28,000 clones, with no singletons among them. The ten largest clonotypes hold 3.2% of the sample. Sequencing used peripheral blood mononuclear cells. Receptors were obtained from a human donor with common variable immunodeficiency.

This clone was recorded many times. The CDR3 extends 3 residues past the end of the read, so its final part is completed from the germline J gene. V and J are TRBV30 and TRBJ2-3, with TRBD2 matching over 16 bases. Germline V gene lookup returns CDR1 GTSNPN and CDR2 SVGIG (reference sequence). V dropped 3 bases and J dropped 4; count of bases not matched to a gene: 7. The CDR3 length is 17 residues. The DNA read from the CDR3 is TGTGCCTGGAGCACCGGGACTAGCGGGAGGGCAGCAGATACG. Its translation is CAWSTGTSGRAADT. The complete CDR3 sequence is CAWSTGTSGRAADTQYF. Full variable domain (remainder filled in from reference TRBV30 and TRBJ2-3): SQTIHQWPATLVQPVGSPLSLECTVEGTSNPNLYWYRQAAGRGLQLLFYSVGIGQISSEVPQNLSASRPQDRQFILSSKKLLLSDSGFYLCAWSTGTSGRAADTQYFGPGTRLTVL.

Worth noting for this clone: The CDR3 end is not reached by the read, which stops 3 residues before it; the germline J gene fills it in. The chain uses TRBV6-2 or TRBV6-3 and TRBJ2-1, with no clear D. The CDR3 runs 14 residues. V was cut by 2 bases and J by 2 bases, with 7 bases left in between. Germline values: CDR1 MNHEY, CDR2 SVGEGT. CDR3 DNA (partial): TGTGCCAGCAGTTACGCAGGTACCTACAATGAG. Translated: CASSYAGTYNE. The entire CDR3 protein reads CASSYAGTYNEQFF.

The sample holds a few counts of this clone. The DNA read from the CDR3 is TGCAGTGCTATAGAAGTCTTGAGGTGGAACAGTTTGTATGAG. This sequence encodes CSAIEVLRWNSLYE. The whole CDR3 sequence is CSAIEVLRWNSLYEQFF. The J gene is TRBJ2-1, the V gene TRBV20-1, with D unresolved. Read coverage stops 3 residues before the CDR3 terminus; the germline J gene supplies the remainder. The CDR3 spans 17 residues. The ends were cut back, 4 bases at V and 8 bases at J, with 27 bases in the middle. Germline CDR1 is DFQATT and CDR2 is SNEGSKA (reference sequence).

Ten or more counts support this clone. The read terminates 3 residues before the CDR3 end, so the remaining end is supplied by the germline J gene. V gene TRBV6-4 combines with J gene TRBJ1-1; the match to TRBD1 covers 8 bases. Germline assignment: CDR1 MRHNA and CDR2 SNTAGT. Trimming cost V 7 bases and J 6 bases; bases outside gene matches: 10. The CDR3 is made up of 14 amino acids. The CDR3 bases that were read are TGTGCCAGCAAAAACACAGGGGGGGGGCCTGAA. Encoded protein: CASKNTGGGPE. The full CDR3 sequence reads CASKNTGGGPEAFF.

This clone was counted ten times or more. The read is 3 residues too short to cover the CDR3 end, so that end is filled in from the germline J gene. V and J are TRBV19 and TRBJ1-3; 7 bases fit TRBD1. V trimming: 6 bases; J trimming: 6 bases; junction bases outside the gene matches: 11. Germline values: CDR1 LNHDA, CDR2 SQIVND (reference sequence). The CDR3 extends over 15 amino acids. The CDR3 region is CASSLTGDFENTIYF. Partial CDR3 DNA: TGTGCCAGTAGCCTAACAGGGGACTTCGAAAACACC. The full variable domain, in which reference TRBV19 and TRBJ1-3 provide the parts outside the CDR3, is DGGITQSPKYLFRKEGQNVTLSCEQNLNHDAMYWYRQDPGQGLRLIYYSQIVNDFQKGDIAEGYSVSREKKESFPLTVTSAQKNPTAFYLCASSLTGDFENTIYFGEGSWLTVV.

This clone was detected many times. The read terminates 3 residues before the CDR3 end, so the remaining end is supplied by the germline J gene. The chain recombines TRBV7-8 with TRBJ1-2; 8 bases fit TRBD1. J lost 5 bases, V lost 5 bases, and 4 bases had no gene match. Per the germline V gene, CDR1 is SGHVS and CDR2 is FQNEAQ. The CDR3 loop spans 13 amino acids. CDR3 sequence: CASSAWTGYGYTF. The CDR3 bases that were read are TGTGCCAGCAGCGCCTGGACAGGGTATGGC.

Turning to this clone: The sequence runs out 3 residues before the end of the CDR3; the remainder is reconstructed from the germline J gene. This chain connects TRBV5-6 to TRBJ2-5, with a weak D call TRBD1 (5 bases). CDR3 length: 14 amino acids. Germline V gives CDR1 SGHDT, CDR2 YYEEEE. Trimming took 0 bases from V and 5 from J, leaving 11 bases between them. The sequenced CDR3 bases are TGTGCCAGCAGCTTGGCCGGCAGGGTGGAGACC. Encoded protein: CASSLAGRVET. The CDR3 as a whole reads CASSLAGRVETQYF. Based on the CDR3 plus reference TRBV5-6 and TRBJ2-5, the full variable domain is DAGVTQSPTHLIKTRGQQVTLRCSPKSGHDTVSWYQQALGQGPQFIFQYYEEEERQRGNFPDRFSGHQFPNYSSELNVNALLLGDSALYLCASSLAGRVETQYFGPGTRLLVL.

Notes on this clone: The CDR3 end falls 3 residues outside the read, so it is completed with the germline J gene. This chain links TRBV29-1 with TRBJ1-5, with 9 bases matching TRBD1. V trimming: 8 bases; J trimming: 5 bases; junction bases outside the gene matches: 4. This CDR3 contains 12 residues. CDR1 is SQVTM, CDR2 ANQGSEA, per germline. CDR3 bases read: TGCAGCATCCGACAGGGGGATCAGCCC. Its protein is CSIRQGDQP. The entire CDR3 is CSIRQGDQPQHF.

This clone was seen at least ten times. With the read ending 3 residues before the CDR3 end, the germline J gene is used to fill in that end. The genes are TRBV18 and TRBJ1-2; perhaps TRBD1 as D (5 bases). The germline V gene has CDR1 KGHSH and CDR2 LQKENI. The ends were cut back, 3 bases at V and 4 bases at J, with 12 bases in the middle. The CDR3 covers 14 residues. The part of the CDR3 DNA that was read is TGTGCCAGCTCACCGTCCCGGACACTCTATGGC. It is translated as CASSPSRTLYG. The entire CDR3 sequence reads CASSPSRTLYGYTF.

By frequency in the sample, this clone is medium-sized. The CDR3 extends 3 residues past the end of the read, so its final part is completed from the germline J gene. The chain couples TRBV18 to TRBJ2-5, with 14 nucleotides matching TRBD2. This CDR3 has 18 amino acids. With V trimmed by 3 bases and J by 5 bases, 11 bases remained unmatched. Per germline, CDR1 KGHSH and CDR2 LQKENI. CDR3 DNA (partial): TGTGCCAGCTCACCCGAAGTTGGGACTAGCGGGAGAAATGAGACC. Encoded protein: CASSPEVGTSGRNET. The complete CDR3 reads CASSPEVGTSGRNETQYF.

This clone was detected ten times or more. The read terminates 3 residues ahead of where the CDR3 ends, so the germline J gene completes it. This sequence joins TRBV20-1 and TRBJ2-1; D is perhaps TRBD2 (6 bases). This CDR3 spans 15 amino acids. V was cut by 5 bases and J by 1 base, with 15 bases left in between. Germline values: CDR1 DFQATT, CDR2 SNEGSKA (reference sequence). The CDR3: CSAPSSGTSYNEQFF. The DNA read from the CDR3 is TGCAGTGCTCCAAGTAGCGGAACTTCCTACAATGAG.

In its sample, this clone was seen many times. Read sequence stops 3 residues before the CDR3 end, and the germline J gene provides the missing end. This rearrangement joins TRBV18 to TRBJ1-2; D is undetermined. With 3 bases removed from V and 6 bases from J, the gap between germline ends came to 11 bases. The length of the CDR3 is 13 residues. Germline values: CDR1 KGHSH, CDR2 LQKENI. The sequenced part of the CDR3 DNA is TGTGCCAGCTCACCCCTACCACGGGATGGC. Its protein product is CASSPLPRDG. The CDR3 in its entirety is CASSPLPRDGYTF. Complete variable domain (other parts from reference TRBV18 and TRBJ1-2): NAGVMQNPRHLVRRRGQEARLRCSPMKGHSHVYWYRQLPEEGLKFMVYLQKENIIDESGMPKERFSAEFPKEGPSILRIQQVVRGDSAAYFCASSPLPRDGYTFGSGTRLTVV.

This clone was counted many times. Read sequence stops 3 residues before the CDR3 end, and the germline J gene provides the missing end. The gene calls are TRBV12-3 or TRBV12-4 and TRBJ2-7, with 7 bases aligning to TRBD1. The trim removed 6 bases at V and 4 bases at J, leaving 9 bases unmatched. The CDR3 spans 14 residues. Partial CDR3 DNA: TGTGCCAGCAGACCCGGGACAGCTAGGTACGAG. Residues: CASRPGTARYE. The full CDR3 is CASRPGTARYEQYF.

As for this clone: The DNA ends 3 residues before the CDR3 does, and the rest of the CDR3 is filled in from the germline J gene. V is TRBV18 and J is TRBJ1-1, with 9 bases aligning to TRBD1. The CDR3 has 14 amino acids. From germline, CDR1 is KGHSH and CDR2 LQKENI. J was trimmed by 5 bases and V by 1 base; bases with no gene match: 2. The CDR3 region is CASSPRTGETEAFF. The sequenced part of the CDR3 DNA is TGTGCCAGCTCACCACGGACAGGGGAGACTGAA.

This clone has a count of ten or more. The read finishes 3 residues shy of the CDR3 end, and the germline J gene is used to complete it. V and J are TRBV11-2 and TRBJ2-1, with D uncertain. The germline V gene encodes CDR1 SGHAT and CDR2 FQNNGV. CDR3 length: 12 residues. The V end lost 5 bases, the J end lost 9 bases, and 11 bases lay between the germline ends. CDR3 DNA, as far as it was read: TGTGCCAGCAGCCCGCTCCTACGTGAG. As protein: CASSPLLRE. The full CDR3 sequence reads CASSPLLREQFF. The variable domain in full, completed from reference TRBV11-2 and TRBJ2-1, reads EAGVAQSPRYKIIEKRQSVAFWCNPISGHATLYWYQQILGQGPKLLIQFQNNGVVDDSQLPKDRFSAERLKGVDSTLKIQPAKLEDSAVYLCASSPLLREQFFGPGTRLTVL.

Ten or more counts support this clone. Sequencing ends 3 residues short of the CDR3 end; the germline J gene provides the rest. The V and J genes are TRBV30 and TRBJ1-5; D might be TRBD1 (5 bases). Trimming took 3 bases from V and 2 from J, leaving 14 bases between them. Germline lookup yields CDR1 GTSNPN and CDR2 SVGIG (reference sequence). The CDR3 totals 15 residues. CDR3 DNA (partial): TGTGCCTGGAGCGCCCAGGGTTTGGGCAATCAGCCC. Protein sequence: CAWSAQGLGNQP. The full CDR3 protein reads CAWSAQGLGNQPQHF.

Of note for this clone: The read ends 3 residues early relative to the CDR3; the germline J gene fills the gap. The identical CDR3 is also encoded by other nucleotide sequences in the sample. The chain carries TRBV19 and TRBJ1-5, with D tentatively TRBD1 (6 bases). Deletions cut 6 bases from V and 7 bases from J, with 13 bases between. Germline V gene data show CDR1 as LNHDA and CDR2 as SQIVND (reference sequence). This CDR3 is built from 13 residues. The DNA read from the CDR3 is TGTGCCAGTAGCCCACGGACAGTGCAGCCC. It specifies CASSPRTVQP. The whole CDR3 is CASSPRTVQPQHF. The variable domain in full, completed from reference TRBV19 and TRBJ1-5, reads DGGITQSPKYLFRKEGQNVTLSCEQNLNHDAMYWYRQDPGQGLRLIYYSQIVNDFQKGDIAEGYSVSREKKESFPLTVTSAQKNPTAFYLCASSPRTVQPQHFGDGTRLSIL.